The present T cell receptor (beta chain) was sequenced within a study of post-analysis software for immune sequencing data. About the research overall: Relapsing-remitting, secondary progressive and progressive-relapsing courses of multiple sclerosis were included.

Study-level findings and limits: Compared with controls, patients showed significantly lower normalized Chao1 diversity. Patients used five TRBV segments, including TRBV5-6, TRBV5-1 and TRBV20-1, more often than controls. Under F measure analysis, samples from one preparation batch co-clustered strongly.

Germline CDR1 is MNHEY and CDR2 is SVGAGI. V was shortened by 0 bases and J by 4 bases, with 18 bases between the two germline ends. CDR3 size: 17 residues. Note on this clonotype: The antigen is undetermined.

Every TCR beta cDNA library bore unique molecular identifiers. TCRdb used MiXCR to reprocess the PCR reads, holding one entry per CDR3 protein. The profile covers roughly 570,000 distinct CDR3 sequences, with 34% appearing a single time and about 6% taken by the ten largest. The V call is TRBV6-5, the J call TRBJ1-1; D is perhaps TRBD1 (5 bases). The clonotype was recovered from a girl between 2 and 17 years old with multiple sclerosis. The sequenced material came from blood. Written as DNA, the CDR3 is TGTGCCAGCAGTTACTCTTTCCCCTCAGGGATTAGCACTGAAGCTTTCTTT. Its translation: CASSYSFPSGISTEAFF.